This is a list of T cell receptor beta chains from one sample in a study of OX40 agonist ivuxolimab in advanced cancers. The assay was immunoSEQ multiplex PCR, and TCRdb's table has in-frame clones only and misses some. Of around 62,000 clones in the sample, about 77% were seen once. The sample in question was CD4+ or CD8+ T cells sorted from blood, obtained in a trial of the OX40 agonist ivuxolimab. These receptors were collected from an adult with an advanced solid tumor such as melanoma, head and neck, liver or kidney cancer. Both conserved end residues are part of each CDR3. D genes are given only for firm matches. Only some rows state a clone size, as once, few, many or a class for expanded clones.

J gene	D gene	V gene	clone size	CDR3 protein	CDR3 DNA
TRBJ1-2	-	TRBV14	-	CASSQDLSKTAGYTF	TGTGCCAGCAGCCAAGATCTGTCCAAGACAGCTGGCTACACCTTC
TRBJ2-7	TRBD1	TRBV30	-	CAWSTPGQGMNEQYF	TGTGCCTGGAGTACCCCTGGACAGGGAATGAACGAGCAGTACTTC
TRBJ1-4	-	TRBV5-1	-	CASSLDLGGGNEKLFF	TGCGCCAGCAGCTTGGACTTAGGCGGGGGTAATGAAAAACTGTTTTTT
TRBJ1-6	-	TRBV9	-	CASSVDGQTGSPLHF	TGTGCCAGCAGCGTAGACGGTCAGACTGGGTCACCCCTCCACTTT
TRBJ1-2	-	TRBV19	-	CAAESNYGYTF	TGTGCCGCGGAGAGCAACTATGGCTACACCTTC
TRBJ2-7	-	TRBV11-2	once	CASSLDIEAQQYF	TGTGCCAGCAGCTTGGATATCGAGGCCCAGCAGTACTTC
TRBJ2-7	TRBD2	TRBV30	-	CAWSGAGGFYEQYF	TGTGCCTGGAGTGGAGCGGGGGGCTTCTACGAGCAGTACTTC
TRBJ2-3	-	TRBV7-9	few	CASSSRTFTDTQYF	TGTGCCAGCAGCTCCAGGACGTTCACAGATACGCAGTATTTT
TRBJ2-3	-	TRBV7-9	once	CASSPWVGLSTDTQYF	TGTGCCAGCAGCCCATGGGTAGGGCTCAGCACAGATACGCAGTATTTT
TRBJ2-3	-	TRBV7-9	once	CASSFRDKDTQYF	TGTGCCAGCAGCTTCCGGGACAAAGATACGCAGTATTTT
TRBJ1-1	-	TRBV2	-	CASSASFFRTEAFF	TGTGCCAGCAGTGCGAGTTTTTTCCGCACTGAAGCTTTCTTT
TRBJ2-5	TRBD1	TRBV4-1	-	CASSQTGGRNGETQYF	TGCGCCAGCAGCCAGACAGGGGGAAGGAATGGGGAGACCCAGTACTTC
TRBJ2-7	-	TRBV5-1	-	CASSLATPGPYEQYF	TGCGCCAGCAGCTTGGCGACCCCCGGCCCCTACGAGCAGTACTTC
TRBJ1-5	TRBD1	TRBV6-6	few	CATEDSRGPYQPQHF	TGTGCCACAGAAGACTCCAGGGGGCCTTATCAGCCCCAGCATTTT
TRBJ1-3	TRBD1	TRBV5-1	-	CASSLGWTGQGNTIYF	TGCGCCAGCAGCTTGGGCTGGACAGGGCAAGGAAACACCATATATTTT
TRBJ2-3	-	TRBV5-1	-	CASSLVANSADTQYF	TGCGCCAGCAGCTTGGTTGCCAATTCGGCAGATACGCAGTATTTT
TRBJ1-2	TRBD1	TRBV7-4	-	CASSFYGTECGYTF	TGTGCCAGCAGCTTCTACGGGACAGAGTGTGGCTACACCTTC
TRBJ2-1	TRBD2	TRBV29-1	-	CSVAPRLAGGSGRNEQFF	TGCAGCGTCGCCCCCCGGCTAGCGGGAGGGTCGGGACGAAATGAGCAGTTCTTC
TRBJ1-5	-	TRBV7-9	few	CASSRDRNQPQHF	TGTGCCAGCAGCCGAGACAGGAATCAGCCCCAGCATTTT
TRBJ2-5	-	TRBV30	-	CAWKDLRETQYF	TGTGCCTGGAAGGACTTACGAGAGACCCAGTACTTC
TRBJ2-1	TRBD2	TRBV10-3	-	CAISDGTSGYNEQFF	TGTGCCATCAGTGACGGGACTAGCGGCTACAATGAGCAGTTCTTC
TRBJ2-7	-	TRBV30	-	CAWGVRLAYEQYF	TGTGCCTGGGGGGTTAGGCTCGCCTACGAGCAGTACTTC
TRBJ2-7	TRBD2	TRBV30	-	CAWSVRGSGRAGVPYF	TGTGCCTGGAGTGTACGGGGTAGCGGGAGGGCCGGGGTGCCGTACTTC
TRBJ1-2	TRBD1	TRBV18	few	CASSPPTGSYGYTF	TGTGCCAGCTCACCGCCGACAGGGTCCTATGGCTACACCTTC
TRBJ1-1	-	TRBV7-9	-	CASSLGGLARTFF	TGTGCCAGCAGCTTAGGAGGTCTGGCGAGGACTTTCTTT
TRBJ1-3	-	TRBV5-1	-	CASSLALDFGNTIYF	TGCGCCAGCAGCTTGGCACTTGACTTCGGAAACACCATATATTTT
TRBJ2-1	-	TRBV5-1	-	CASSFGAAYNEQFF	TGCGCCAGCAGCTTCGGAGCAGCCTACAATGAGCAGTTCTTC
TRBJ2-2	-	TRBV7-3	few	CASSGGSTGELFF	TGTGCCAGCAGCGGGGGAAGCACCGGGGAGCTGTTTTTT
TRBJ2-1	-	TRBV30	-	CAWSPYRNEQFF	TGTGCCTGGAGTCCGTATAGGAATGAGCAGTTCTTC
TRBJ1-2	-	TRBV11-3	-	CASTGEGYGYTF	TGTGCCAGCACCGGGGAGGGGTACGGCTACACCTTC
TRBJ1-2	-	TRBV28	-	CASSFPGNYGYTF	TGTGCCAGCAGTTTTCCAGGGAACTATGGCTACACCTTC
TRBJ2-1	-	TRBV20-1	-	CSADLYGEQFF	TGCAGTGCTGATCTCTACGGGGAGCAGTTCTTC
TRBJ2-5	-	TRBV19	once	CASSNPRQVQETQYF	TGTGCCAGTAGTAACCCCCGACAGGTACAAGAGACCCAGTACTTC
TRBJ1-5	-	TRBV19	few	CASSTHDRQNQPQHF	TGTGCCAGTAGTACACATGACAGGCAGAATCAGCCCCAGCATTTT
TRBJ2-7	TRBD2	TRBV5-1	-	CASSSGLAGWGAYEQYF	TGCGCCAGCAGCTCCGGACTAGCGGGATGGGGGGCCTACGAGCAGTACTTC
TRBJ1-2	-	TRBV19	-	CASSHLQGDYGYTF	TGTGCCAGTAGCCACCTACAGGGAGATTATGGCTACACCTTC
TRBJ2-7	-	TRBV5-4	-	CASSLMGAGEQYF	TGTGCCAGCAGCTTGATGGGTGCGGGCGAGCAGTACTTC
TRBJ1-1	-	TRBV7-9	-	CASSPTGRVNTEAFF	TGTGCCAGCAGCCCAACTGGCAGGGTCAACACTGAAGCTTTCTTT
TRBJ2-2	-	TRBV7-8	-	CASSPRRGDTGELFF	TGTGCCAGCAGCCCACGGCGAGGGGACACCGGGGAGCTGTTTTTT
TRBJ1-2	-	TRBV19	-	CASSIPGARSYGYTF	TGTGCCAGTAGTATCCCGGGGGCGCGATCGTATGGCTACACCTTC
TRBJ1-2	-	TRBV4-1	-	CASSQTGSGYGYTF	TGCGCCAGCAGCCAAACAGGGTCCGGCTATGGCTACACCTTC
TRBJ1-5	-	TRBV18	once	CASSPDYSNQPQHF	TGTGCCAGCTCACCAGATTATAGCAATCAGCCCCAGCATTTT
TRBJ1-5	-	TRBV5-1	-	CASSFLGVWPSRDHQPQHF	TGCGCCAGCAGCTTCTTGGGGGTTTGGCCCTCCCGTGATCATCAGCCCCAGCATTTT
TRBJ1-3	-	TRBV28	-	CASTPPTGSTGNTIYF	TGTGCCAGCACCCCCCCCACAGGGAGCACTGGAAACACCATATATTTT
TRBJ2-3	-	TRBV19	-	CASSISGQSTDTQYF	TGTGCCAGTAGTATCTCCGGTCAGAGCACAGATACGCAGTATTTT
TRBJ1-4	-	TRBV5-1	-	CASSPESTNEKLFF	TGCGCCAGCAGCCCAGAATCAACTAATGAAAAACTGTTTTTT
TRBJ2-1	-	TRBV6-6	-	CASSRRGGDSYNEQFF	TGTGCCAGCAGCCGACGCGGGGGCGACTCCTACAATGAGCAGTTCTTC
TRBJ2-6	-	TRBV6-6	-	CASKTDTSGANVLTF	TGTGCCAGTAAAACAGACACCTCTGGGGCCAACGTCCTGACTTTC
TRBJ2-1	TRBD1	TRBV29-1	-	CSVTGTGYNEQFF	TGCAGCGTGACCGGGACAGGCTACAATGAGCAGTTCTTC
TRBJ1-2	-	TRBV23-1	-	CASSQRSKIAPYGYTF	TGCGCCAGCAGTCAACGGAGTAAAATCGCACCCTATGGCTACACCTTC
TRBJ2-5	-	TRBV18	-	CASSPPVRETQYF	TGTGCCAGCTCACCACCCGTCCGGGAGACCCAGTACTTC
TRBJ2-2	TRBD1	TRBV30	-	CAWSGTGYTGELFF	TGTGCCTGGAGTGGGACAGGATATACCGGGGAGCTGTTTTTT
TRBJ1-5	-	TRBV6-6	-	CASSQDGNQPQHF	TGTGCCAGCAGCCAGGATGGAAATCAGCCCCAGCATTTT
TRBJ2-2	-	TRBV7-9	few	CASSLARGVRNTGELFF	TGTGCCAGCAGCTTAGCTAGGGGGGTCCGGAACACCGGGGAGCTGTTTTTT
TRBJ2-1	-	TRBV5-1	-	CASSSAGTNEQFF	TGCGCCAGCAGCAGTGCGGGAACGAATGAGCAGTTCTTC